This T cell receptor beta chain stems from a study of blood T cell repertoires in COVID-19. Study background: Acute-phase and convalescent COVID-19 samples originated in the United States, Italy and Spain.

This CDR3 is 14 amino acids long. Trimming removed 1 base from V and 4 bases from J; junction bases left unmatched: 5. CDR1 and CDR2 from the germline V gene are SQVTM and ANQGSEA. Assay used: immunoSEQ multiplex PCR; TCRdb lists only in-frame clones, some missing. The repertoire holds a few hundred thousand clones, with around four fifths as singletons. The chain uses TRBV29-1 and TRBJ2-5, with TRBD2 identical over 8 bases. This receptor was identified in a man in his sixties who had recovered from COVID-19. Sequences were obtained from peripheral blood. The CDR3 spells CSVEGAGGGETQYF. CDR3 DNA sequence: TGCAGCGTTGAAGGTGCGGGGGGCGGAGAGACCCAGTACTTC. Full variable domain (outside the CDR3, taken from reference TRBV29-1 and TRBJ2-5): SAVISQKPSRDICQRGTSLTIQCQVDSQVTMMFWYRQQPGQSLTLIATANQGSEATYESGFVIDKFPISRPNLTFSTLTVSNMSPEDSSIYLCSVEGAGGGETQYFGPGTRLLVL.